This T cell receptor beta chain was recorded in a study of cytomegalovirus exposure and HLA in healthy donors. Overall study: Researchers previously reported finding roughly 120 million unique TCR beta sequences from 170 million or so T cells. Findings and limits, study-wide: Fewer N-insertions (relative to the approximately 700-donor mean) were reportedly seen in an Asian-associated ancestry cluster in a later analysis.

Looked up from germline, CDR1 is MNHEY and CDR2 is SVGAGI. Germline trimming cut 6 bases from V and 2 bases from J; bases unmatched to any gene: 4. The CDR3 length is 13 residues. To note about this clone: Its antigen remains unidentified.

Primers: 60 Vbeta forward and 13 Jbeta reverse. Here immunoSEQ multiplex PCR was the method, and the copy in TCRdb shows in-frame clones only, minus some. Among 60,000 to 70,000 clones listed, approximately 80% were seen once. The genes are TRBV6-5 and TRBJ2-7, with 7 bases identical to TRBD1. Specimen: PBMCs. The TCR was taken from a woman aged 25 to 39 in good health and CMV-seronegative. The CDR3 region has the DNA TGTGCCAGCAGACGGGACAGAACCTACGAGCAGTACTTC. Translating it yields CASRRDRTYEQYF.